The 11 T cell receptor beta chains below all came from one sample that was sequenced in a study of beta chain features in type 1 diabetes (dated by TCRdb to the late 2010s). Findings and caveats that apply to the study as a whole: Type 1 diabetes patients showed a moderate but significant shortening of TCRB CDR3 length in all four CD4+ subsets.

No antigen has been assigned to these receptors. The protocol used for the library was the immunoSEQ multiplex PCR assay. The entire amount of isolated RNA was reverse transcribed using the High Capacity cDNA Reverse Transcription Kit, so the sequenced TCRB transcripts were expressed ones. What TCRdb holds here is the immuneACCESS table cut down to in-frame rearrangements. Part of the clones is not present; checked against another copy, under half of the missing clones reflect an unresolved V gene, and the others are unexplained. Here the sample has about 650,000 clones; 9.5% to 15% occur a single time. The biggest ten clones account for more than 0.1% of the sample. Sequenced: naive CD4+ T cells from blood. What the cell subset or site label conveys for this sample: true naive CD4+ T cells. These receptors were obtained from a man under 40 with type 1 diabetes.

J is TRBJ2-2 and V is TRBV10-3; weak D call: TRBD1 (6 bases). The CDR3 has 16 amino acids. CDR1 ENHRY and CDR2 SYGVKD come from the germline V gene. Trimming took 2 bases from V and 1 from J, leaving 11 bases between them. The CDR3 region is CAISETGHLNTGELFF. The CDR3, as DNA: TGTGCCATCAGTGAGACGGGACACCTGAACACCGGGGAGCTGTTTTTT.

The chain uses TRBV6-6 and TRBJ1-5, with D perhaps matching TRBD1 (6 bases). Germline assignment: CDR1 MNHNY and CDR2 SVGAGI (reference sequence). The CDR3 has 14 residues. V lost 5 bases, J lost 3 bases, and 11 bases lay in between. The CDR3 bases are TGTGCCAGCAGTCCGACAGGACCCAATCAGCCCCAGCATTTT. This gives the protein CASSPTGPNQPQHF.

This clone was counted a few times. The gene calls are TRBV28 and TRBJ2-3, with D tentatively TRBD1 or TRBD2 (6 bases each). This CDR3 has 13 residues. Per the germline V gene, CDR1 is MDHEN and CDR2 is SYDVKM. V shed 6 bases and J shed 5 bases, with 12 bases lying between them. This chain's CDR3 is CASRRGAGDTQYF. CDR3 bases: TGTGCCAGCAGAAGGGGGGCCGGAGATACGCAGTATTTT.

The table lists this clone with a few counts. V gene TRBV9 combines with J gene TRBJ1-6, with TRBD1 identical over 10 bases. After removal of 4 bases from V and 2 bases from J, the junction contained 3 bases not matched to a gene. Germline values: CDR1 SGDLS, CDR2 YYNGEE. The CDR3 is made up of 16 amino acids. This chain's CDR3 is CASSPGQGAYNSPLHF. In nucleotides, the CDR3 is TGTGCCAGCAGCCCCGGACAGGGGGCCTATAATTCACCCCTCCACTTT.

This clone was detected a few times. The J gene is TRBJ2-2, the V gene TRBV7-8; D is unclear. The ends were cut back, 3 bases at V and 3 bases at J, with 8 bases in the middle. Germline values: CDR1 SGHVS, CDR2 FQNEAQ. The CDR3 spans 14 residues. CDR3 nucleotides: TGTGCCAGCAGCTTGGTGGTACACACCGGGGAGCTGTTTTTT. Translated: CASSLVVHTGELFF.

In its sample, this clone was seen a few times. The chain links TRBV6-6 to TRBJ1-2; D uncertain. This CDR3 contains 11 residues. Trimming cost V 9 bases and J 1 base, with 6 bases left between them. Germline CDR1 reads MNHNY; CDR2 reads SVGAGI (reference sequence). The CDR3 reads CASFINYGYTF. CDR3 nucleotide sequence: TGTGCCAGTTTCATTAACTATGGCTACACCTTC.

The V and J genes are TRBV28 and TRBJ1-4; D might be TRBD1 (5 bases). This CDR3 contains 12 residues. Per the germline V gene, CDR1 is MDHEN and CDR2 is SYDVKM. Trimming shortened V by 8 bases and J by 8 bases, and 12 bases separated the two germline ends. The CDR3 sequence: CASCRKGEKLFF. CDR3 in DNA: TGTGCCAGCTGCCGAAAGGGGGAAAAACTGTTTTTT.

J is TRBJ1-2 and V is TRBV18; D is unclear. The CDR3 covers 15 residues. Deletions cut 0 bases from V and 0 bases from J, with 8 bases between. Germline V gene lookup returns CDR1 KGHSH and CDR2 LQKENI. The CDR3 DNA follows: TGTGCCAGCTCACCACCGAGCCGGCCTAACTATGGCTACACCTTC. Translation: CASSPPSRPNYGYTF. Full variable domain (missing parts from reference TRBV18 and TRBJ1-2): NAGVMQNPRHLVRRRGQEARLRCSPMKGHSHVYWYRQLPEEGLKFMVYLQKENIIDESGMPKERFSAEFPKEGPSILRIQQVVRGDSAAYFCASSPPSRPNYGYTFGSGTRLTVV.

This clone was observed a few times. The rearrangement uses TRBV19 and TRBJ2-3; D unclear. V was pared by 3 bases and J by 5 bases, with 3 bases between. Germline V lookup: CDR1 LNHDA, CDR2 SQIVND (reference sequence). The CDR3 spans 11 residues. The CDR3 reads CASSMLDTQYF. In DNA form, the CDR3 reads TGTGCCAGTAGTATGTTAGATACGCAGTATTTT.

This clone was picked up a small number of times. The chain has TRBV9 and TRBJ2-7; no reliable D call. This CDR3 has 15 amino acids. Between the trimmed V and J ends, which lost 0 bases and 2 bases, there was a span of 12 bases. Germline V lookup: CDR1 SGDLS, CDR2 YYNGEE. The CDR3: CASSVDSREPYEQYF. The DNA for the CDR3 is TGTGCCAGCAGCGTAGATAGTAGGGAACCCTACGAGCAGTACTTC.

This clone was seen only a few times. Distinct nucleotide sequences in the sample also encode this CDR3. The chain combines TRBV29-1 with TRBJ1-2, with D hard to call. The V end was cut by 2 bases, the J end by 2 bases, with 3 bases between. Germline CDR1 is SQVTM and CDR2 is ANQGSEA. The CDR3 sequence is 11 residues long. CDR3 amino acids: CSVELNYGYTF. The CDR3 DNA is TGCAGCGTTGAACTGAACTATGGCTACACCTTC.